Each of the 28 T cell receptor beta chains below was sequenced from the same sample in a study of T cells after yellow fever vaccination (dated by TCRdb to about 2019). Libraries were built with 5' RACE. The listed sequencing device is Illumina HiSeq 2500. In TCRdb, the public reads were trimmed at Q25 with fastp and aligned with MiXCR, with productive beta chains retained. Every distinct CDR3 protein forms one entry, paired with its most common genes and DNA. Recorded for this sample are 500,000 to 700,000 distinct CDR3 sequences; 19% of them occurred a single time. Jointly, the top ten make up roughly an eighth of the sample. The treatment or condition label, as the study defines it: live attenuated yellow fever vaccine strain. Here the sequenced sample was PBMCs, taken 15 days after the yellow fever booster vaccination. The origin of the receptors is a man under 40 who received the YFV17D yellow fever vaccine.

This clonotype turned up a few times. The rearrangement joins TRBV3-1 to TRBJ2-7; 13 bases are shared with TRBD2. The germline V gene has CDR1 LGHDT and CDR2 YNNKEL (reference sequence). With 0 bases clipped from V and 7 bases from J, the junction kept 6 bases outside the gene matches. The CDR3 runs 16 residues. The chain's CDR3 is CASSQEGGLAGQEQYF. The CDR3 nucleotides read TGTGCCAGCAGCCAAGAAGGGGGACTAGCGGGACAGGAGCAGTACTTC.

V usage is TRBV12-3 or TRBV12-4 and J usage is TRBJ1-5; D not resolved. Trimming cost V 5 bases and J 6 bases, with 8 bases left between them. The CDR3 runs 12 residues. The CDR3 is CASSGIPQPQHF. The CDR3, as DNA: TGTGCCAGCAGTGGCATTCCTCAGCCCCAGCATTTT.

V and J are TRBV29-1 and TRBJ2-1; 14 positions match TRBD2. Unmatched junction bases numbered 6, after V lost 5 bases and J lost 6 bases. Germline V gene data show CDR1 as SQVTM and CDR2 as ANQGSEA. The CDR3 is 15 amino acids. The CDR3 protein is CSVPRLAGGSNEQFF. The CDR3 DNA sequence: TGCAGCGTTCCCCGACTAGCGGGAGGGTCCAATGAGCAGTTCTTC.

V gene TRBV7-2 combines with J gene TRBJ2-7; 10 positions match TRBD2. The CDR3 length is 15 residues. The V and J ends lost 5 bases and 4 bases, in that order; junction bases with no gene match: 8. The germline V gene has CDR1 SGHTA and CDR2 FQGNSA. This CDR3 is CASSPGAGGLYEQYF. The CDR3, as DNA: TGTGCCAGCAGCCCGGGAGCGGGAGGGCTTTACGAGCAGTACTTC.

This clonotype was found a few times. This chain joins TRBV5-1 and TRBJ2-2; 10 nucleotides match TRBD2. With V trimmed by 2 bases and J by 4 bases, 2 bases remained unmatched. This CDR3 has 15 amino acids. Germline CDR1 reads SGHRS; CDR2 reads YFSETQ. The CDR3 reads CASSLGTSATGELFF. CDR3 coding DNA: TGCGCCAGCAGCTTAGGGACTAGCGCCACCGGGGAGCTGTTTTTT.

V is TRBV10-3 and J is TRBJ2-4; D gene ambiguous. This CDR3 contains 16 residues. Germline-derived CDR1 and CDR2 are ENHRY and SYGVKD. Trimming removed 0 bases at V and 0 bases at J, with 9 bases between. As DNA, the CDR3 is TGTGCCATCAGTGAGTCTCTCCCGCTAGCCAAAAACATTCAGTACTTC. It is translated as CAISESLPLAKNIQYF.

Only a few counts were recorded for this clonotype. The chain uses TRBV5-5 and TRBJ2-7, with a possible D match to TRBD1 (6 bases). Germline V gene lookup returns CDR1 SGHKS and CDR2 YYEKEE (reference sequence). Trimming stripped 4 bases from V and 3 bases from J, with 14 bases between. The CDR3 loop spans 14 amino acids. DNA of the CDR3: TGTGCCAGCAGCCCTACGCCAGGGGACTACGAGCAGTACTTC. Its protein product is CASSPTPGDYEQYF.

This clonotype came up a few times. This chain connects TRBV18 to TRBJ2-5, with 7 bases fitting TRBD2. V was pared by 0 bases and J by 7 bases, with 8 bases of the junction left unmatched. The germline CDR1 and CDR2 sequences are KGHSH and LQKENI. CDR3 size: 15 residues. The CDR3 bases are TGTGCCAGCTCACCACCATCCGAGGGGAGGGGGACCCAGTACTTC. Protein: CASSPPSEGRGTQYF.

This clonotype was seen a few times. This chain joins TRBV10-3 and TRBJ2-7; 9 nucleotides line up with TRBD1. The germline gives CDR1 ENHRY, CDR2 SYGVKD. V dropped 0 bases and J dropped 7; count of bases not matched to a gene: 10. This CDR3 has 16 amino acids. CDR3 amino acids: CAISESTGQGGGEQYF. CDR3 in DNA: TGTGCCATCAGTGAGTCGACGGGACAGGGTGGAGGTGAGCAGTACTTC.

The chain has TRBV9 and TRBJ2-1; 8 nucleotides align to TRBD1. V lost 4 bases, J lost 5 bases, and 8 bases stayed unmatched. The germline V gene has CDR1 SGDLS and CDR2 YYNGEE. The CDR3 contains 15 residues. CDR3 in amino acids: CASSLGQGSHNEQFF. CDR3 bases: TGTGCCAGCAGCCTAGGACAGGGATCCCACAATGAGCAGTTCTTC.

The CDR3 here is CASSRTGAAETQYF. In nucleotides, the CDR3 is TGTGCCAGCAGCCGAACAGGGGCGGCAGAGACCCAGTACTTC. The chain couples TRBV4-2 to TRBJ2-5; 7 nucleotides agree with TRBD1. The CDR3 has 14 amino acids. The J segment lost 4 bases and the V segment lost 4 bases, leaving 6 bases of the junction unmatched. Looked up from germline, CDR1 is LGHNA and CDR2 is YNFKEQ.

This clonotype was seen repeatedly, ten times or more. The chain recombines TRBV28 with TRBJ2-7, with TRBD2 as a possible D gene (5 bases). V was pared by 5 bases and J by 4 bases, with 9 bases between. The germline gives CDR1 MDHEN, CDR2 SYDVKM. This CDR3 has 12 residues. CDR3 DNA: TGTGCCAGCAGTGTAACTAGTTACGAGCAGTACTTC. Residues: CASSVTSYEQYF.

The rearrangement links TRBV2 to TRBJ2-5; D is undetermined. This CDR3 is built from 15 residues. CDR1 and CDR2 from the germline V gene are SNHLY and FYNNEI. V lost 2 bases to trimming and J lost 5 bases, with 15 bases between them. The CDR3 loop is CASSESATARETQYF. The CDR3 coding sequence is TGTGCCAGCAGTGAAAGTGCGACGGCCCGGGAGACCCAGTACTTC.

This clonotype has more than one count but fewer than ten. The chain is built from TRBV6-2 or TRBV6-3 and TRBJ2-7; D call uncertain. Trimming pared 8 bases from V and 0 bases from J, leaving 11 bases between. The CDR3 extends over 13 amino acids. CDR1 and CDR2 from the germline V gene are MNHEY and SVGEGT. The CDR3 is CASGPLSSYEQYF. The CDR3 DNA follows: TGTGCCAGCGGACCTTTGAGCTCCTACGAGCAGTACTTC.

The rearrangement joins TRBV7-6 to TRBJ2-1; tentatively, D is TRBD2 (5 bases). The length of the CDR3 is 13 residues. V was cut by 2 bases and J by 8 bases, with 10 bases left in between. Germline V lookup: CDR1 SGHVS, CDR2 FNYEAQ. The CDR3, as DNA: TGTGCCAGCAGCTTATTAGCGTATGATGAGCAGTTCTTC. It codes for CASSLLAYDEQFF.

The V and J genes are TRBV11-2 and TRBJ2-7, with a possible D match to TRBD1 (5 bases). There are 14 residues in the CDR3. Looked up from germline, CDR1 is SGHAT and CDR2 is FQNNGV. Deletions cut 0 bases from V and 6 bases from J, with 12 bases between. The CDR3 here is CASSLDRVSGEQYF. In DNA, the CDR3 is TGTGCCAGCAGCTTAGACAGGGTCTCGGGCGAGCAGTACTTC.

This clonotype has just a few counts. The genes are TRBV15 and TRBJ2-7; D is perhaps TRBD2 (6 bases). V lost 3 bases to trimming and J lost 2 bases, with 11 bases between them. Germline CDR1 reads LNHNV; CDR2 reads YYDKDF (reference sequence). The CDR3 spans 14 residues. The CDR3 bases are TGTGCCACCAGCAGGGGTAGCGGAACCTACGAGCAGTACTTC. Translated: CATSRGSGTYEQYF.

This clonotype appeared a few times. V is TRBV20-1 and J is TRBJ2-2; 9 bases are a match to TRBD2. Per the germline V gene, CDR1 is DFQATT and CDR2 is SNEGSKA (reference sequence). The CDR3 sequence is 15 residues long. The ends lost 3 bases at V and 4 bases at J; junction bases unmatched: 6. The CDR3 bases are TGCAGTGCTAGTTCCGCGGGAGGGATCACCGGGGAGCTGTTTTTT. It yields the protein CSASSAGGITGELFF.

V is TRBV5-1 and J is TRBJ2-1, with D uncertain. This CDR3 has 16 amino acids. The V gene lost 1 base and the J gene lost 0 bases, with 11 bases spanning the gap. Germline CDR1 SGHRS, CDR2 YFSETQ. CDR3 sequence (DNA): TGCGCCAGCAGCTTGTCGGTGGGCAGCTCCTACAATGAGCAGTTCTTC. Protein sequence: CASSLSVGSSYNEQFF.

V is TRBV10-3 and J is TRBJ2-7; 11 bases agree with TRBD2. Looked up from germline, CDR1 is ENHRY and CDR2 is SYGVKD. V lost 6 bases to trimming and J lost 4 bases; unmatched junction nucleotides: 11. The CDR3 is made up of 16 amino acids. This CDR3 reads CAISPLGTSGDYEQYF. CDR3 coding DNA: TGTGCCATCAGCCCGCTTGGGACTAGCGGAGATTACGAGCAGTACTTC.

This chain joins TRBV20-1 and TRBJ2-7; 7 bases are a match to TRBD2. The V segment lost 3 bases and the J segment 0 bases; nucleotides outside the gene matches: 8. Per germline, CDR1 DFQATT and CDR2 SNEGSKA (reference sequence). The CDR3 is 15 residues long. This CDR3 reads CSARPPSGFSYEQYF. CDR3 in DNA: TGCAGTGCTAGGCCACCTAGCGGCTTCTCCTACGAGCAGTACTTC.

The chain is built from TRBV18 and TRBJ2-1; perhaps D is TRBD1 or TRBD2 (5 bases each). The V and J ends lost 6 bases and 10 bases respectively, with 16 bases between them. The CDR3 totals 13 residues. Germline values: CDR1 KGHSH, CDR2 LQKENI. The CDR3 sequence is CASSGDRANEQFF. The DNA of the CDR3 is TGTGCCAGCTCCGGGGACCGGGCCAACGAGCAGTTCTTC.

The sample holds a few counts of this clonotype. V and J are TRBV20-1 and TRBJ2-7; the D is unclear. Trimming shortened V by 6 bases and J by 5 bases, and 8 bases separated the two germline ends. This CDR3 is 10 amino acids long. The germline V gene has CDR1 DFQATT and CDR2 SNEGSKA (reference sequence). The CDR3 sequence: CSASRNEQYF. The DNA of the CDR3 is TGCAGTGCGAGCCGCAACGAGCAGTACTTC.

This chain links TRBV20-1 with TRBJ2-5; no clear D. Trimming removed 3 bases from V and 4 bases from J, with 12 bases in between. Germline CDR1 is DFQATT and CDR2 is SNEGSKA (reference sequence). CDR3 length equals 13 residues. The CDR3 DNA follows: TGCAGTGCTAGGAATTACGTGATAGAGACCCAGTACTTC. It encodes CSARNYVIETQYF.

The rearrangement links TRBV24-1 to TRBJ2-5; D possibly matches TRBD1 or TRBD2 (5 bases each). Germline V gene data show CDR1 as KGHDR and CDR2 as SFDVKD. This CDR3 spans 14 amino acids. V was clipped by 7 bases and J by 4 bases, with 15 bases between them. The CDR3 DNA reads TGTGCCACCAGGTCGACGGGGCGTGGAGAGACCCAGTACTTC. Translated, it gives CATRSTGRGETQYF.

This clonotype came up a few times. The rearrangement joins TRBV20-1 to TRBJ1-6, with D possibly matching TRBD1 (5 bases). The germline V gene encodes CDR1 DFQATT and CDR2 SNEGSKA (reference sequence). The CDR3 consists of 13 residues. The V end lost 4 bases, the J end lost 10 bases, and 14 bases lay between the germline ends. CDR3 sequence reads: CSATPGRPSPLHF. CDR3 DNA: TGCAGTGCTACCCCGGGACGGCCCTCACCCCTCCACTTT.

A few counts support this clonotype. The V call is TRBV28, the J call TRBJ1-6, with D perhaps TRBD1 (5 bases). There are 14 residues in the CDR3. V gave up 6 bases and J gave up 5 bases, with 11 bases separating them. Per the germline V gene, CDR1 is MDHEN and CDR2 is SYDVKM. CDR3 amino acids: CASRGVLNNSPLHF. The CDR3 DNA follows: TGTGCCAGCAGGGGGGTACTAAATAATTCACCCCTCCACTTT.

This rearrangement joins TRBV20-1 to TRBJ2-1; no clear D gene. The CDR3 extends over 13 amino acids. Germline CDR1 reads DFQATT; CDR2 reads SNEGSKA (reference sequence). The V and J ends lost 1 base and 9 bases respectively, with 13 bases between them. The CDR3 DNA follows: TGCAGTGCTAGAGTCAAGGGCAATGGTGAGCAGTTCTTC. Protein: CSARVKGNGEQFF.